This is a list of T cell receptor beta chains from one sample in a study of siplizumab effects on memory and regulatory T cells. Assay: immunoSEQ multiplex PCR; the TCRdb copy retains only in-frame clones and omits some. There are 90,000 to 110,000 clones in the sample; about 92% occur only once, and 0.32% lies in the top ten. The specimen sequenced was CD4+ T cells sorted from blood. These receptors came from a human donor in good health. Both conserved end residues are part of each CDR3. A D gene is named only where the DNA matches it firmly. Some rows mark clone size as missing; the rest say once, few, many or name a class of expanded clone.

once | . | TRBJ2-6 | TRBV4-1 | CASSPRERGANVLTF | TGCGCCAGCAGCCCCAGAGAGCGCGGGGCCAACGTCCTGACTTTC
. | . | TRBJ1-2 | TRBV7-3 | CASSLGRDYGYTF | TGTGCCAGCAGTTTAGGACGGGACTATGGCTACACCTTC
. | TRBD2 | TRBJ2-7 | TRBV6-5 | CASSTSGKAYEQYF | TGTGCCAGCAGCACTAGCGGGAAAGCCTACGAGCAGTACTTC
. | . | TRBJ1-1 | TRBV20-1 | CSAREAFF | TGCAGTGCAAGGGAAGCTTTCTTT
. | TRBD2 | TRBJ2-1 | TRBV19 | CASSMLAGGTYNEQFF | TGTGCCAGTAGTATGCTAGCGGGAGGGACCTACAATGAGCAGTTCTTC
. | . | TRBJ2-1 | TRBV27 | CASSPPGLRHNEQFF | TGTGCCAGCAGTCCCCCCGGGCTGCGGCACAATGAGCAGTTCTTC
. | . | TRBJ2-5 | TRBV7-9 | CASSSYLPGETQYF | TGTGCCAGCAGCTCATATCTACCTGGGGAGACCCAGTACTTC
. | . | TRBJ1-2 | TRBV7-8 | CASSLFEAANYGYTF | TGTGCCAGCAGCTTATTTGAGGCAGCTAACTATGGCTACACCTTC
. | . | TRBJ2-2 | TRBV5-1 | CASALGHQNTGELFF | TGCGCCAGCGCCCTCGGACACCAGAACACCGGGGAGCTGTTTTTT
. | TRBD2 | TRBJ2-3 | TRBV7-6 | CASSLRLAGDTQYF | TGTGCCAGCAGCTTACGACTAGCGGGAGATACGCAGTATTTT
. | TRBD1 | TRBJ1-5 | TRBV6-1 | CASSADRGGNQPQHF | TGTGCCAGCAGTGCCGACAGGGGCGGCAATCAGCCCCAGCATTTT
. | TRBD1 | TRBJ1-5 | TRBV5-1 | CASSDRPNQPQHF | TGCGCCAGCTCGGACAGGCCCAACCAGCCCCAGCATTTT
. | TRBD1 | TRBJ2-5 | TRBV28 | CASRTGVRAQYF | TGTGCCAGCAGAACAGGGGTGCGGGCCCAGTACTTC
. | . | TRBJ1-2 | TRBV5-4 | CASSLGTANYGYTF | TGTGCCAGCAGCTTGGGGACAGCTAACTATGGCTACACCTTC
few | . | TRBJ1-1 | TRBV14 | CASSPTKVGAEAFF | TGTGCCAGCAGTCCCACGAAGGTGGGTGCTGAAGCTTTCTTT
few | . | TRBJ1-5 | TRBV2 | CASTRDKGSPQHF | TGTGCCAGCACCCGGGACAAGGGATCGCCCCAGCATTTT
. | . | TRBJ1-6 | TRBV18 | CASSPPAGAGNSPLHF | TGTGCCAGCTCACCACCGGCCGGGGCAGGTAATTCACCCCTCCACTTT
few | . | TRBJ1-1 | TRBV30 | CAWSKPRGTQNTEAFF | TGTGCCTGGAGTAAGCCTCGAGGGACACAGAACACTGAAGCTTTCTTT
. | TRBD1 | TRBJ1-5 | TRBV11-2 | CASSKQGAGQPQHF | TGTGCCAGCAGCAAACAGGGGGCCGGTCAGCCCCAGCATTTT
. | . | TRBJ2-5 | TRBV7-2 | CASSLAGGGRLRETQYF | TGTGCCAGCAGCTTAGCGGGCGGCGGCAGACTGAGGGAGACCCAGTACTTC
. | . | TRBJ2-7 | TRBV5-1 | CASSRKVYPYEQYF | TGCGCCAGCAGCCGAAAAGTGTACCCCTACGAGCAGTACTTC
. | . | TRBJ2-7 | TRBV5-1 | CASSLGTSTYEQYF | TGCGCCAGCAGCTTAGGGACGAGTACCTACGAGCAGTACTTC
few | . | TRBJ1-2 | TRBV2 | CASSEWEQRYGYTF | TGTGCCAGCAGTGAATGGGAACAGCGCTATGGCTACACCTTC
. | . | TRBJ1-1 | TRBV9 | CASSVGSRATEAFF | TGTGCCAGCAGCGTAGGATCCAGGGCCACTGAAGCTTTCTTT
. | . | TRBJ1-5 | TRBV19 | CASSASAGTRTQPQHF | TGTGCCAGTAGTGCCTCGGCCGGGACACGAACTCAGCCCCAGCATTTT
. | . | TRBJ2-1 | TRBV15 | CATSPRNFHNEQFF | TGTGCCACCAGTCCTAGGAACTTCCACAATGAGCAGTTCTTC
. | . | TRBJ2-3 | TRBV19 | CASSISTDTQYF | TGTGCCAGTAGTATCTCCACAGATACGCAGTATTTT
. | TRBD1 | TRBJ1-5 | TRBV7-2 | CASSPLQGFNQPQHF | TGTGCCAGCAGCCCACTACAGGGGTTCAATCAGCCCCAGCATTTT
few | TRBD1 | TRBJ1-1 | TRBV29-1 | CSGSTGIGTEAFF | TGCAGCGGATCGACAGGGATTGGCACTGAAGCTTTCTTT